This T cell receptor (beta chain) originates from a study of multiple sclerosis patients with progressive multifocal leukoencephalopathy. Findings and caveats of the study: Lower normalized Shannon entropy suggested reduced TRB diversity in most PML patients. Before and during natalizumab, the clones expanded at PML already existed.

TCRdb's table, derived via immunoSEQ multiplex PCR, lists solely in-frame clones and lacks some. The sample includes approximately 35,000 clones, roughly nine tenths of them seen just once. This clone has a single count. Its target is not known. Time point here: time of PML onset. This CDR3 comprises 12 residues. The V and J ends lost 0 bases and 6 bases respectively, with 7 bases between them. CDR1 is SGHKS, CDR2 YYEKEE, per germline (reference sequence). The TCR comes from a human donor with progressive multifocal leukoencephalopathy. The source material was PBMCs, sampled from a patient treated with natalizumab. The rearrangement joins TRBV5-5 to TRBJ2-7; D is unclear. The DNA of the CDR3 is TGTGCCAGCAGCTTGGCTGTAGGCGAGCAGTACTTC. It encodes CASSLAVGEQYF. Drawing the rest from reference TRBV5-5 and TRBJ2-7, the complete variable domain is DAGVTQSPTHLIKTRGQQVTLRCSPISGHKSVSWYQQVLGQGPQFIFQYYEKEERGRGNFPDRFSARQFPNYSSELNVNALLLGDSALYLCASSLAVGEQYFGPGTRLTVT.